These 21 T cell receptor beta chains came from one sample sequenced in a study of cytomegalovirus exposure and HLA in healthy donors. Amplification used 60 Vbeta primers and 13 Jbeta primers. Assay used: immunoSEQ multiplex PCR; TCRdb lists only in-frame clones, some missing. The sample records around 150,000 clones, more than 75% being singletons. Sequences were obtained from PBMCs. The receptors come from a woman aged 40 to 55 in good health and CMV-seronegative.

This chain joins TRBV14 and TRBJ2-1; 11 bases are a match to TRBD2. The CDR3 runs 17 residues. Germline V lookup: CDR1 SGHDN, CDR2 FVKESK. V trimming: 0 bases; J trimming: 3 bases; junction bases outside the gene matches: 4. The CDR3 coding sequence is TGTGCCAGCAGCCAAGATCTAGCGGGAGGATTCTACAATGAGCAGTTCTTC. Translated, it gives CASSQDLAGGFYNEQFF.

In this sample, this clone turned up a few times. Here the CDR3 reads CASSNSGTGGYEQYF. CDR3 nucleotides: TGTGCCAGTAGTAACTCCGGGACAGGGGGCTACGAGCAGTACTTC. The chain has TRBV19 and TRBJ2-7; 11 nucleotides agree with TRBD1. Germline-derived CDR1 and CDR2 are LNHDA and SQIVND (reference sequence). The CDR3 consists of 15 residues. V shed 4 bases, J shed 3 bases, and the junction held 5 bases outside the gene matches.

The chain combines TRBV5-4 with TRBJ1-2, with no clear D. In germline, CDR1 is SGHNT, CDR2 YYREEE (reference sequence). Between the trimmed V and J ends, which lost 0 bases and 0 bases, there was a span of 9 bases. The CDR3 length is 15 residues. DNA for the CDR3: TGTGCCAGCAGCTTGGACCCCTCAGCTAACTATGGCTACACCTTC. Its protein product is CASSLDPSANYGYTF.

The chain is built from TRBV14 and TRBJ2-3; D is undetermined. Germline V gene data show CDR1 as SGHDN and CDR2 as FVKESK. The V gene lost 4 bases and the J gene lost 3 bases, with 11 bases spanning the gap. There are 14 residues in the CDR3. CDR3 bases: TGTGCCAGCAGCCTCCCCTTGTCGACAGATACGCAGTATTTT. This encodes CASSLPLSTDTQYF. The full variable domain, its missing parts supplied by reference TRBV14 and TRBJ2-3, is EAGVTQFPSHSVIEKGQTVTLRCDPISGHDNLYWYRRVMGKEIKFLLHFVKESKQDESGMPNNRFLAERTGGTYSTLKVQPAELEDSGVYFCASSLPLSTDTQYFGPGTRLTVL.

The J gene is TRBJ2-7, the V gene TRBV7-3, with 13 bases that match TRBD2. Germline V gene lookup returns CDR1 SGHTA and CDR2 FQGTGA. Germline trimming cut 5 bases from V and 5 bases from J; bases unmatched to any gene: 6. The CDR3 contains 15 residues. The CDR3 loop is CASSPTGLAGNEQYF. CDR3 coding DNA: TGTGCCAGCAGCCCGACGGGACTAGCGGGGAACGAGCAGTACTTC.

A word on this clone: Within the sample, other DNA sequences also encode this same CDR3. The V call is TRBV28, the J call TRBJ2-7, with D perhaps TRBD2 (6 bases). Trimming cost V 2 bases and J 0 bases, with 11 bases left between them. The CDR3 length is 15 residues. CDR1 and CDR2 (germline): MDHEN, SYDVKM. The CDR3 nucleotides are TGTGCCAGCAGTTTACCCGGGAGCGGCTCCTACGAGCAGTACTTC. Translation gives CASSLPGSGSYEQYF.

The rearrangement uses TRBV14 and TRBJ2-3, with unresolved D. Germline-derived CDR1 and CDR2 are SGHDN and FVKESK. Trimming cost V 4 bases and J 4 bases, with 24 bases left between them. The CDR3 sequence is 18 residues long. CDR3 nucleotide sequence: TGTGCCAGCAGCCCTGTACTCACTATCACCTCACGTGCAGATACGCAGTATTTT. Protein product: CASSPVLTITSRADTQYF.

The CDR3 DNA follows: TGCAGCGTTGGGCAGGGAGGCTATGGCTACACCTTC. Its translation: CSVGQGGYGYTF. The chain recombines TRBV29-1 with TRBJ1-2; TRBD1 is a possible D gene (5 bases). Looked up from germline, CDR1 is SQVTM and CDR2 is ANQGSEA. Trimming shortened V by 4 bases and J by 4 bases, and 10 bases separated the two germline ends. The CDR3 is made up of 12 amino acids.

The V call is TRBV5-1, the J call TRBJ2-1, with 7 bases lining up with TRBD2. The CDR3 covers 14 residues. Germline V gene sequence: CDR1 SGHRS, CDR2 YFSETQ. V shed 2 bases, J shed 5 bases, and the junction held 4 bases outside the gene matches. The DNA of the CDR3 is TGCGCCAGCAGCTTCCGGGGAGGGGACAATGAGCAGTTCTTC. This encodes CASSFRGGDNEQFF.

The sample holds many counts of this clone. This sequence joins TRBV6-1 and TRBJ2-7; TRBD1 aligns across 10 bases. V lost 6 bases, J lost 4 bases, and 6 bases stayed unmatched. The V gene's germline CDR1 is MNHNS and CDR2 SASEGT. The CDR3 loop spans 14 amino acids. The chain's CDR3 is CASRRDRGIYEQYF. The CDR3, as DNA: TGTGCCAGCAGGAGGGACAGGGGTATTTACGAGCAGTACTTC.

This chain uses TRBV10-3 with TRBJ1-5, with D hard to call. Germline V gene data show CDR1 as ENHRY and CDR2 as SYGVKD. Trimming took off 2 bases at V and 4 bases at J, with 6 bases between the two ends. CDR3 size: 13 residues. DNA for the CDR3: TGTGCCATCAGTGAGACTACGAATCAGCCCCAGCATTTT. Translating gives CAISETTNQPQHF.

V is TRBV27 and J is TRBJ2-2; 7 bases are a match to TRBD1. V was clipped by 7 bases and J by 0 bases; unmatched bases: 8. The CDR3 extends over 16 amino acids. Germline loops: CDR1 MNHEY, CDR2 SMNVEV (reference sequence). CDR3 coding DNA: TGTGCCAGCACTCGACAGGGAACGTCGAACACCGGGGAGCTGTTTTTT. Translated: CASTRQGTSNTGELFF.

The chain couples TRBV21-1 to TRBJ1-2; the table's D call TRBD1 went unverified against the DNA. TRBV21-1 has pseudogene status. The CDR3 has 16 amino acids. The CDR3 DNA reads as TGTGCCAGCAGCAACCTCGGACAGGGGGCATCCTATGGCTACACCTTC. It codes for CASSNLGQGASYGYTF.

Only one count was recorded for this clone. The chain couples TRBV5-1 to TRBJ1-1, with TRBD1 matching 8 bases. The CDR3 contains 13 residues. The V and J ends lost 3 bases and 7 bases, in that order; junction bases with no gene match: 5. Germline values: CDR1 SGHRS, CDR2 YFSETQ. CDR3 region: CASSWTGNGEAFF. CDR3 DNA sequence: TGCGCCAGCAGCTGGACAGGGAACGGTGAAGCTTTCTTT.

This clone is a singleton in its sample. V usage is TRBV7-9 and J usage is TRBJ2-7, with 8 bases lining up with TRBD1. This CDR3 region has 13 residues. Germline CDR1 reads SEHNR; CDR2 reads FQNEAQ (reference sequence). V gave up 5 bases and J gave up 4 bases; unmatched junction bases: 4. DNA for the CDR3: TGTGCCAGCAGCCCTGGACAGGGATACGAGCAGTACTTC. Translated, it gives CASSPGQGYEQYF.

The rearrangement links TRBV7-2 to TRBJ2-7; 7 nucleotides align to TRBD2. The germline V gene encodes CDR1 SGHTA and CDR2 FQGNSA. J was trimmed by 2 bases and V by 1 base; bases with no gene match: 5. CDR3 size: 15 residues. In DNA, the CDR3 is TGTGCCAGCAGCTTAGAGTGGGGGGGACCCTACGAGCAGTACTTC. Encoded protein: CASSLEWGGPYEQYF.

This CDR3 is CASSVGVAGGIETQYF. CDR3 nucleotide sequence: TGTGCCAGCAGCGTAGGTGTAGCGGGGGGGATAGAGACCCAGTACTTC. The gene calls are TRBV9 and TRBJ2-5; 11 bases map to TRBD2. V trimming: 0 bases; J trimming: 4 bases; junction bases outside the gene matches: 5. The germline CDR1 and CDR2 sequences are SGDLS and YYNGEE. The CDR3 totals 16 residues.

The chain employs TRBV5-8 and TRBJ2-3, with 11 bases identical to TRBD1. CDR1 is SGHTS and CDR2 is YDEGEE in the germline V gene. This CDR3 is built from 15 residues. Trimming at V came to 2 bases and at J to 4 bases, leaving 3 bases not matched to a gene. As DNA, the CDR3 is TGTGCCAGCAGCTTTGGGACAGGGGGGCCAGATACGCAGTATTTT. Residues: CASSFGTGGPDTQYF. Using reference TRBV5-8 and TRBJ2-3 for the parts outside the CDR3, the full variable domain is EAGVTQSPTHLIKTRGQQATLRCSPISGHTSVYWYQQALGLGLQFLLWYDEGEERNRGNFPPRFSGRQFPNYSSELNVNALELEDSALYLCASSFGTGGPDTQYFGPGTRLTVL.

This clone has more than one count but fewer than ten. The chain carries TRBV28 and TRBJ1-2; 7 nucleotides match TRBD1. V was clipped by 6 bases and J by 4 bases; unmatched bases: 5. Germline V lookup: CDR1 MDHEN, CDR2 SYDVKM. CDR3 length: 13 residues. Here the CDR3 reads CASRLRQGYGYTF. The CDR3 coding sequence is TGTGCCAGCAGACTAAGACAGGGCTATGGCTACACCTTC.

This clone came up once. The chain is built from TRBV7-2 and TRBJ2-7, with 7 bases matching TRBD1. Germline trimming cut 5 bases from V and 2 bases from J; bases unmatched to any gene: 9. Per germline, CDR1 SGHTA and CDR2 FQGNSA. CDR3 length equals 15 residues. The CDR3 is CASSITGTVPYEQYF. CDR3 coding DNA: TGTGCCAGCAGCATAACCGGGACAGTGCCCTACGAGCAGTACTTC.

The chain employs TRBV7-9 and TRBJ1-6, with D possibly TRBD1 on 5 matching bases. Germline CDR1 is SEHNR and CDR2 is FQNEAQ (reference sequence). This CDR3 is built from 13 residues. Trimming cost V 5 bases and J 10 bases, with 12 bases left between them. The CDR3 reads CASSTQGGSPLHF. In nucleotides, the CDR3 is TGTGCCAGCAGCACTCAGGGTGGGTCACCCCTCCACTTT. Based on the CDR3 plus reference TRBV7-9 and TRBJ1-6, the full variable domain is DTGVSQNPRHKITKRGQNVTFRCDPISEHNRLYWYRQTLGQGPEFLTYFQNEAQLEKSRLLSDRFSAERPKGSFSTLEIQRTEQGDSAMYLCASSTQGGSPLHFGNGTRLTVT.